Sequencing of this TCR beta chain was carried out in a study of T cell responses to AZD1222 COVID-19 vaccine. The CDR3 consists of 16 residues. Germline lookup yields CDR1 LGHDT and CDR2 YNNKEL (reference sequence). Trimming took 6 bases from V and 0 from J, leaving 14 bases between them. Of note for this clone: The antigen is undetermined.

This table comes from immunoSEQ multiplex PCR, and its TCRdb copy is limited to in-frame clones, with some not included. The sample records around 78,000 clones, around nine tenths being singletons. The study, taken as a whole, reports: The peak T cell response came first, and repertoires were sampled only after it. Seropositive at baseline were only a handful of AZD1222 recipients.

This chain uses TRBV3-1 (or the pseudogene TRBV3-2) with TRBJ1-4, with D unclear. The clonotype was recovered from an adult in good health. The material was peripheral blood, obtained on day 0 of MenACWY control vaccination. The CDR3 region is CASRKNRVATNEKLFF. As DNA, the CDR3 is TGTGCCAGCAGAAAGAACCGGGTCGCAACTAATGAAAAACTGTTTTTT.